This T cell receptor (beta chain) is drawn from a study of blood T cell repertoires in COVID-19. As for the study in general: Specimens from acute and convalescent COVID-19 originated in the United States, Italy and Spain. PBMCs, B-cell-depleted T cells, or T cells provided the cDNA or gDNA that made up the material.

This CDR3 comprises 15 residues. Germline lookup yields CDR1 MNHEY and CDR2 SVGEGT. V lost 6 bases to trimming and J lost 8 bases; unmatched junction nucleotides: 10. Authors' processing steps: The assay estimated nucleated cells by amplifying reference gene primers. This table comes from immunoSEQ multiplex PCR, and its TCRdb copy is limited to in-frame clones, with some not included. V, J and clone size are those of that table, while D and trimming were read from the DNA. The profile shows about 190,000 clones, roughly 90% of them singletons. The sample comprised peripheral blood. This rearrangement joins TRBV6-2 or TRBV6-3 to TRBJ2-1, with 10 bases fitting TRBD1. This receptor was taken from a woman aged 40-49 years who had recovered from COVID-19. This chain's CDR3 is CASSLTGGAWDEQFF. As DNA, the CDR3 is TGTGCCAGCAGCCTGACAGGGGGCGCTTGGGATGAGCAGTTCTTC.